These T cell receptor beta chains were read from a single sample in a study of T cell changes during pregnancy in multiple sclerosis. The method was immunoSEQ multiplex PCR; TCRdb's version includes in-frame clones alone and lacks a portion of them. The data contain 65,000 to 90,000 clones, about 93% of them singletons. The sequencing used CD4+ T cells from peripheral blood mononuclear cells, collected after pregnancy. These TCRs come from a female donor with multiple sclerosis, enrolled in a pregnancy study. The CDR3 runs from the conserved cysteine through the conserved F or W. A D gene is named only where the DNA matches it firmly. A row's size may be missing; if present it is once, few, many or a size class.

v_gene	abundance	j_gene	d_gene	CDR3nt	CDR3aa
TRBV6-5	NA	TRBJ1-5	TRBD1	TGTGCCAGCAGTTCTATGCAGGGGGCGGGTAATCAGCCCCAGCATTTT	CASSSMQGAGNQPQHF
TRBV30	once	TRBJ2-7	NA	TGTGCCTGGATGGGTGACACCGCTATAGGCGAGCAGTACTTC	CAWMGDTAIGEQYF
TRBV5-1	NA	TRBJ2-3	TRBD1	TGCGCCAGCAGCCAGAGAGGTGGGGACAGGTTCCCAGATACGCAGTATTTT	CASSQRGGDRFPDTQYF
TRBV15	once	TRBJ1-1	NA	TGTGCCACCAGCAGTTTTACAGGGATCGGCACTGAAGCTTTCTTT	CATSSFTGIGTEAFF
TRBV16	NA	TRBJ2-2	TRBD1	TGTGCCAGCAGCCAGTCAACAGGGGCAGGGGAGCTGTTTTTT	CASSQSTGAGELFF
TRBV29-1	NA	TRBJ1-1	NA	TGCAGCGTTGAAGGCAGACAGAACACTGAAGCTTTCTTT	CSVEGRQNTEAFF
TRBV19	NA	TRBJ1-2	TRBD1	TGTGCCAGTAGTATGACCTTTGGGACAGGAGCTAACTATGGCTACACCTTC	CASSMTFGTGANYGYTF
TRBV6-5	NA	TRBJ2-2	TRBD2	TGTGCCAGCAGTTATTTAGGACTAGCGGACACCGGGGAGCTGTTTTTT	CASSYLGLADTGELFF
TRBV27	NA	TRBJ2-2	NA	TGTGCCAGCAGTTCGACAGTGAACACCGGGGAGCTGTTTTTT	CASSSTVNTGELFF
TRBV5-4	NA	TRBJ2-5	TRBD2	TGTGCCAGCAGCTTAGGTAGCGGGGGAGAGACCCAGTACTTC	CASSLGSGGETQYF
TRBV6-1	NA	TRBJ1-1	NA	TGTGCCAGCAGACTCGCACCGCACACTGAAGCTTTCTTT	CASRLAPHTEAFF
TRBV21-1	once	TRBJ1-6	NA	TGTGCCAGCAGCAAATTGGGGGGTATCGGTTCACCCCTCCACTTT	CASSKLGGIGSPLHF
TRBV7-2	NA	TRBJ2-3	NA	TGTGCCAGCAGCTTAGTCGCAGGGTTGGCCACAGATACGCAGTATTTT	CASSLVAGLATDTQYF
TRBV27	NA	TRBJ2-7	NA	TGTGCCAGCAAACGGGGGGCCGCCTACGAGCAGTACTTC	CASKRGAAYEQYF
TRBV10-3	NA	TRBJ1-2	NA	TGTGCCATCAGTGCCGGCGGGGGTCGGAGCGGCTACACCTTC	CAISAGGGRSGYTF
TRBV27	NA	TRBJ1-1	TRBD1	TGTGCCAGCAGTCGGGGACAGGGGTGGCAAGCTTTCTTT	CASSRGQGWQAFF
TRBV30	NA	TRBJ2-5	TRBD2	TGTGCCTGCATACTAGCGGGAGAGTCCCAGTACTTC	CACILAGESQYF
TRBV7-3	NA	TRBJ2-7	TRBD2	TGTGCCAGCAGCTTATCCGCTAGCGGGAGGGGGTACGAGCAGTACTTC	CASSLSASGRGYEQYF
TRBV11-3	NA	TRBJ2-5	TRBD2	TGTGCCAGCAGCCCGGGACTAGCGGGGGCCGAACAAGAGACCCAGTACTTC	CASSPGLAGAEQETQYF
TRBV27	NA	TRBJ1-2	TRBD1	TGTGCCAGCAGTTCTCAAGGTGGACAGGGGGTGGGTGGCTACACCTTC	CASSSQGGQGVGGYTF
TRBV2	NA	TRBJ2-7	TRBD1	TGTGCCAGCAGAGACGACAGGGGGCGAGGCGAGCAGTACTTC	CASRDDRGRGEQYF
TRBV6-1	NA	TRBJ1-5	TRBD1	TGTGCCAGCAGCCGAGGGACAGGGGGCATGCAGCCCCAGCATTTT	CASSRGTGGMQPQHF
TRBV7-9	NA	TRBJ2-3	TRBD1	TGTGCCAGCAGCCCAACGACAGGGGGCCTCACAGATACGCAGTATTTT	CASSPTTGGLTDTQYF
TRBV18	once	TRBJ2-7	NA	TGTGCCAGCTCGCACGGGAGTTACTCCTACGAGCAGTACTTC	CASSHGSYSYEQYF
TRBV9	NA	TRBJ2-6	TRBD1	TGTGCCAGCAGCGCTCCGGGACAGGGGGCGGCCGGGGCCAACGTCCTGACTTTC	CASSAPGQGAAGANVLTF
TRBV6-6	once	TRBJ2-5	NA	TGTGCCAGCAGAGGACAGGGAGGGGAGACCCAGTACTTC	CASRGQGGETQYF
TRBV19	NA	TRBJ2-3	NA	TGTGCCAGTAGTACGACCCGGGGGGCGGACACAGATACGCAGTATTTT	CASSTTRGADTDTQYF
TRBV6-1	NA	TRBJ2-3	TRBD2	TGTGCCAGCAGTGGGGGACTAGCGTGGACTAGCACAGATACGCAGTATTTT	CASSGGLAWTSTDTQYF
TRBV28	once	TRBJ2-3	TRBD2	TGTGCCAGCAGTTCTTTAGCGGGAGAAGGCACAGATACGCAGTATTTT	CASSSLAGEGTDTQYF
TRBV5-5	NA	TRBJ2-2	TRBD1	TGTGCCAGCAGCTTAAAAGGGGGCGGCACCGGGGAGCTGTTTTTT	CASSLKGGGTGELFF
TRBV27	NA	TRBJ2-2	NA	TGTGCCACAATGTGGGGCCGGGGGACCGGGGAGCTGTTTTTT	CATMWGRGTGELFF
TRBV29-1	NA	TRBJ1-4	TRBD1	TGCAGCGTCGTCACAGGGGGCCCAGCAACTAATGAAAAACTGTTTTTT	CSVVTGGPATNEKLFF
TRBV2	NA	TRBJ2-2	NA	TGTGCCAGCATTCGAGAGCGGGACACCGGGGAGCTGTTTTTT	CASIRERDTGELFF
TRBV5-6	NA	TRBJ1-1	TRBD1	TGTGCCAGCAGCCAGACAGGGGGCAAGACTGAAGCTTTCTTT	CASSQTGGKTEAFF
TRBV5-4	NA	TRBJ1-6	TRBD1	TGTGCCAGCAGCGGGACAGGGCGGGACTCACCCCTCCACTTT	CASSGTGRDSPLHF
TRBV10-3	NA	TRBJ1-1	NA	TGTGCCATCAGTGACAAGGGGGGGGCGCGGGACACTGAAGCTTTCTTT	CAISDKGGARDTEAFF
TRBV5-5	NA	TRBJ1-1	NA	TGTGCCAGCAGCCCAATCGGGGACACCTATTACACTGAAGCTTTCTTT	CASSPIGDTYYTEAFF
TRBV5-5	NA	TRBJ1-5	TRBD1	TGTGCCAGCAGCTCCGGGACAGGGGATTATCAGCCCCAGCATTTT	CASSSGTGDYQPQHF
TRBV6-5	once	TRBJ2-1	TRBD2	TGTGCCAGCAGCCGACCGGGACTAGCGGGCAATGAGCAGTTCTTC	CASSRPGLAGNEQFF
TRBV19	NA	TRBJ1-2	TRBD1	TGTGCCAGTAGTATTGAACAGGGGGCTGGCTATGGCTACACCTTC	CASSIEQGAGYGYTF
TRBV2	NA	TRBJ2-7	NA	TGTGCCAGCAGTGAAAGTGGACAGTCCATTTACTTC	CASSESGQSIYF
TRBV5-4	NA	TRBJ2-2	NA	TGTGCCAGCAGCCCGAGATCAGGTCCTACCGGGGAGCTGTTTTTT	CASSPRSGPTGELFF
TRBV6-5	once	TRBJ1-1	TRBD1	TGTGCCAGCAGTTACGGGACAGTCACTGAAGCTTTCTTT	CASSYGTVTEAFF
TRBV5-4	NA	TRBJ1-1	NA	TGTGCCAGCAGCCCGTCGGGGGGGCGGAACACTGAAGCTTTCTTT	CASSPSGGRNTEAFF
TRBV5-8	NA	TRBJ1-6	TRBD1	TGTGCCAGCAGCCTTGCTTGGGACAGGGGAAATTCACCCCTCCACTTT	CASSLAWDRGNSPLHF
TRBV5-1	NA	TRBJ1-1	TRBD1	TGCGCCAGCAGCTTTACAGACAGGGGAGAAGGCACTGAAGCTTTCTTT	CASSFTDRGEGTEAFF
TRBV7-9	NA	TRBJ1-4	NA	TGTGCCAGCAGCTTAGCGGTGGCAGGCGAAAAACTGTTTTTT	CASSLAVAGEKLFF
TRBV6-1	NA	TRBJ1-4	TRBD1	TGTGCCAGCCGTGCTCAGGGGGCCGTGGGGGGTGAAAAACTGTTTTTT	CASRAQGAVGGEKLFF
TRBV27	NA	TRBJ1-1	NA	TGTGCCAGCAGCTTACACGACAGGTCCAGTGAAGCTTTCTTT	CASSLHDRSSEAFF
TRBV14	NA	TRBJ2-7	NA	TGTGCCAGCAAATTGGCGGGACTCTCCTACGAGCAGTACTTC	CASKLAGLSYEQYF
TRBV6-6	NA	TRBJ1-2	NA	TGTGCCAGCAGTTTGCAGACTTCCTATGGCTACACCTTC	CASSLQTSYGYTF
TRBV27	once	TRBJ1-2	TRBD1	TGTGCCAGCAGTTTAGCCGGGACAGGGGAGGGCTACACCTTC	CASSLAGTGEGYTF
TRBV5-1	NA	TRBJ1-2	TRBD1	TGCGCCAGCAGCTTGGAGACAGGGAACTATGGCTACACCTTC	CASSLETGNYGYTF
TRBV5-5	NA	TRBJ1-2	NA	TGTGCCAGCAACACGGACGGGACTAACTATGGCTACACCTTC	CASNTDGTNYGYTF
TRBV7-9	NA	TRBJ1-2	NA	TGTGCCAGCAGCGGACACCGAACTTATGGCTACACCTTC	CASSGHRTYGYTF
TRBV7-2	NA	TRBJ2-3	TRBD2	TGTGCCAGCAGCCCGAGGCTGCGGGGGGCCGGCACAGATACGCAGTATTTT	CASSPRLRGAGTDTQYF
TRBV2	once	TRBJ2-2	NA	TGTGCCAGCAGTGAATTGACTTATCTAACCGGGGAGCTGTTTTTT	CASSELTYLTGELFF
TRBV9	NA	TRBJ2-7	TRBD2	TGTGCCAGCAGCACGGGACTAGGAAAGCCTTACGAGCAGTACTTC	CASSTGLGKPYEQYF
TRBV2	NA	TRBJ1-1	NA	TGTGCCAGCAGAAGGGAGGGAAGGGACACTGAAGCTTTCTTT	CASRREGRDTEAFF
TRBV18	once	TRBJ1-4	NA	TGTGCCAGCTCACCACCGGAAGGGGCTCTCGGGGGACTGTTTTTT	CASSPPEGALGGLFF